This TCR beta chain emerged from a study of cytomegalovirus exposure and HLA in healthy donors (dated by TCRdb to about 2017). With respect to the entire study: According to a later analysis, one platform produced both the roughly 110 validation repertoires and the approximately 660 repertoires of the first cohort. The study combined high-throughput TCR immunosequencing, statistical association of individual TCRs with disease status, and machine learning to predict cytomegalovirus infection status. Along with the approximately 700-subject first cohort, a separate validation cohort of 120 different subjects was used. The study aimed to test whether signatures of past pathogen exposure could be identified by cataloging public T cell receptors.

As regards this clone: Which antigen it targets is not known. Base qualities are not provided; no much larger clone lies one nucleotide away.

Taken from cysteine to phenylalanine, the CDR3 has 15 residues. The sequence is cut down to CDR3 DNA, 45 bases in frame from base 1. V is clipped by 3 bases and J by 4 bases, and the sequence between their germline boundaries is 19 bases long. The germline V gene encodes CDR1 GTSNPN and CDR2 SVGIG (reference sequence). The library was produced with the immunoSEQ multiplex PCR assay. As for the authors' bioinformatics: A statistical classification framework was developed to diagnose cytomegalovirus status using the catalog of TCR beta chain sequences. The source is immuneACCESS, and TCRdb retained only in-frame sequences with V and J called. Part of the clones is not carried over; for the studies checked, unresolved V genes explain less than half of this, and the remainder is unexplained. V and J calls plus clone size are reproduced from that table; the DNA served to infer D and trimming. The sample table holds roughly 70,000 clones, of which over 85% were seen once. The ten most abundant clones make up 3.5% to 4.5% of the sample.

Donors formed part of the validation cohort, which comprised 120 subjects and was distinct from the first cohort of over 500 subjects. On the study overall, not on this receptor specifically: Subsequent analysis determined that TCRs grouped into clusters in the first cohort also showed a tendency toward co-occurrence across the approximately 110 validation repertoires, and roughly 95% of cluster scores exceeded 0. Most TCR sequences were seen in very few donors, while some public TCRs were found in many individuals. Cytomegalovirus status was reported to be diagnosed by the classifier with high specificity and sensitivity in both the original and validation cohorts. The study gave a list of roughly 150 TCR beta chains associated with cytomegalovirus. The authors suggested that the approach could potentially be generalized to other disease states and immunological phenotypes. In vitro tests confirmed that a few of the cytomegalovirus-associated TCR beta chains recognize cytomegalovirus antigens. All 120 or so repertoires were used to score co-occurrence in the validation cohort in a later analysis, because that analysis had no HLA typing for the cohort.

Rearrangement joined TRBV30 to TRBJ2-7; the best D guess is TRBD1, with 6 bases matching. Sequencing was done on a sample of PBMCs. The source of this sequence is a young woman in good health and CMV-seropositive. The nucleotide sequence is TGTGCCTGGAGCGTAAAACAGGGTGCATATTACGAGCAGTACTTC. Its translation is CAWSVKQGAYYEQYF.